This entry features one T cell receptor (beta chain) sequence. This clonotype was found many times. It lacks a known antigen. Base qualities are not recorded, but no much larger clone differs from it by a single base. Sequencing instrument: Illumina HiSeq 2500. Quantitative 5'-RACE with molecular barcodes was used to prepare TCR beta libraries. In the original analysis: A new computational method based on a probabilistic model of VDJ rearrangement was used to identify disease-linked TCR variants. Through fastp at Q25 and MiXCR, TCRdb rebuilt clones from the public reads, retaining in-frame beta chains. Every entry covers one CDR3 protein and lists the most common genes and DNA from its rows. The V and J calls were not made by the authors but by TCRdb's processing. The sample has more than 500,000 distinct CDR3 sequences on record, approximately 5% of them singletons. 3% to 4.5% of the sample is held by the ten biggest clonotypes.

These data belong to a study of CD8 T cells in ankylosing spondylitis (dated by TCRdb to the late 2010s). A note on the overall study: The study set out to find disease-linked TCR variants by profiling T cell receptor beta repertoires in ankylosing spondylitis patients and healthy donors. The whole study cohort included over a hundred healthy donors and 20 to 25 ankylosing spondylitis patients. Samples of peripheral blood were taken, and for ankylosing spondylitis patients, synovial fluid was collected as well. Overall study outcomes, separate from this receptor: Blood from ankylosing spondylitis patients appeared to be characterized by a TCR beta motif made up of seven or eight highly homologous amino acid variants. The disease-linked clones showed a CD8+ phenotype and occurred at relatively low frequencies in peripheral blood. Significant enrichment of the disease-linked clones was reported in matched synovial fluid samples from ankylosing spondylitis patients. Some TCR beta motif variants had previously been reported in synovial fluid and blood of reactive arthritis patients, which suggested common disease-initiation mechanisms.

V and J are trimmed by 5 bases and 5 bases, and the gene matches miss 1 base of the junction. CDR3 length: 13 amino acids, cysteine to phenylalanine. Just CDR3 DNA is preserved here, 39 bases in frame from base 1. As encoded in the germline V gene, CDR1 is SGHRS while CDR2 is YFSETQ. The sample was blood, either unsorted or a sorted T cell fraction (not recorded which). The sequence is built from TRBV5-1 and TRBJ2-1; 10 nucleotides in the junction match TRBD2. This TCR was recovered from a male donor with ankylosing spondylitis. CDR3 region: CASRAGGNNEQFF. The DNA reads TGCGCCAGCAGAGCGGGGGGGAACAATGAGCAGTTCTTC. The variable domain in full, with residues beyond the CDR3 obtained from the reference TRBV5-1 and TRBJ2-1 genes, is KAGVTQTPRYLIKTRGQQVTLSCSPISGHRSVSWYQQTPGQGLQFLFEYFSETQRNKGNFPGRFSGRQFSNSRSEMNVSTLELGDSALYLCASRAGGNNEQFFGPGTRLTVL.